These 27 T cell receptor beta chains were sequenced from one sample in a study of blood T cell repertoires in COVID-19 (dated by TCRdb to the early 2020s). Library construction relied on the immunoSEQ multiplex PCR assay. TCRdb took this table from immuneACCESS and kept in-frame rearrangements with V and J called. Such tables lack part of the clones; where checked against another copy, unresolved V genes explain under half of the gap, and the rest is unexplained. Counted in this sample were more than 250,000 clones; 86% of them appeared once. The ten largest make up roughly 1.6% of the sample. Material for sequencing was peripheral blood. These receptors came from a woman in her forties or fifties with acute or convalescent COVID-19.

The J gene is TRBJ2-2, the V gene TRBV19; D is perhaps TRBD1 (6 bases). The CDR3 spans 17 residues. Trimming cost V 1 base and J 0 bases, with 12 bases left between them. The V gene's germline CDR1 is LNHDA and CDR2 SQIVND (reference sequence). The CDR3 DNA follows: TGTGCCAGTAGTATAGGAGGAGGACAGACGAACACCGGGGAGCTGTTTTTT. Amino acid sequence: CASSIGGGQTNTGELFF.

This chain uses TRBV3-1 (or the pseudogene TRBV3-2) with TRBJ1-2; 10 nucleotides align to TRBD1. Trimming at V came to 1 base and at J to 2 bases, leaving 1 base not matched to a gene. Germline values: CDR1 LGHDT, CDR2 YNNKEL (reference sequence). The CDR3 is 15 amino acids. The CDR3, as DNA: TGTGCCAGCAGCCAAGGACAGGGGGCGAACTATGGCTACACCTTC. Translating it yields CASSQGQGANYGYTF.

In this sample, this clone turned up a few times. The rearrangement joins TRBV5-1 to TRBJ2-3, with TRBD1 as a possible D gene (6 bases). The CDR3 runs 15 residues. Germline V lookup: CDR1 SGHRS, CDR2 YFSETQ. V was pared by 3 bases and J by 7 bases, with 18 bases between. The CDR3 reads CASSSPSAGTNTQYF. For the CDR3, the DNA is TGCGCCAGCAGCTCGCCTTCCGCCGGGACAAATACGCAGTATTTT.

This clone was seen only a few times. The V call is TRBV11-3, the J call TRBJ1-1; D unclear. From germline, CDR1 is SGHNT and CDR2 YENEEA. The germline V and J ends were trimmed by 2 bases and 1 base, with 5 bases remaining between them. The CDR3 runs to 13 residues. CDR3 protein: CASSLTANTEAFF. The CDR3 DNA follows: TGTGCCAGCAGCTTAACAGCGAACACTGAAGCTTTCTTT.

This clone has a single count. The chain couples TRBV2 to TRBJ2-7; 7 nucleotides agree with TRBD2. CDR3 length: 15 residues. Germline values: CDR1 SNHLY, CDR2 FYNNEI. V gave up 6 bases and J gave up 5 bases; unmatched junction bases: 13. CDR3 sequence: CASSLAGDGADEQYF. Written as DNA, the CDR3 is TGTGCCAGCAGCCTCGCGGGGGACGGGGCCGACGAGCAGTACTTC. Variable domain in full (rest from reference TRBV2 and TRBJ2-7): EPEVTQTPSHQVTQMGQEVILRCVPISNHLYFYWYRQILGQKVEFLVSFYNNEISEKSEIFDDQFSVERPDGSNFTLKIRSTKLEDSAMYFCASSLAGDGADEQYFGPGTRLTVT.

The rearrangement joins TRBV27 to TRBJ2-7, with 10 bases matching TRBD2. V dropped 6 bases and J dropped 6; count of bases not matched to a gene: 11. CDR1 is MNHEY and CDR2 is SMNVEV in the germline V gene (reference sequence). The CDR3 totals 15 residues. For the CDR3, the DNA is TGTGCCAGCAGACTCCTAGCGGGAGACTGGCGCGAGCAGTACTTC. Its protein product is CASRLLAGDWREQYF.

The chain combines TRBV18 with TRBJ2-7; 7 nucleotides match TRBD2. The V segment lost 0 bases and the J segment 2 bases; nucleotides outside the gene matches: 7. The CDR3 is made up of 16 amino acids. The germline V gene has CDR1 KGHSH and CDR2 LQKENI. The CDR3 sequence is CASSPPLPGGTYEQYF. The CDR3 nucleotides are TGTGCCAGCTCACCACCCCTTCCGGGAGGCACCTACGAGCAGTACTTC.

This clone was detected once. The rearrangement links TRBV18 to TRBJ2-3; D is undetermined. There are 13 residues in the CDR3. The germline gives CDR1 KGHSH, CDR2 LQKENI. Trimming took off 6 bases at V and 1 base at J, with 8 bases between the two ends. CDR3 nucleotide sequence: TGTGCCAGCTCCTACAGCCGCACAGATACGCAGTATTTT. This sequence encodes CASSYSRTDTQYF.

This clone was detected only a few times. The chain joins TRBV28 to TRBJ1-1, with no clear D. CDR3 length: 15 amino acids. The V gene's germline CDR1 is MDHEN and CDR2 SYDVKM. With 5 bases removed from V and 0 bases from J, the gap between germline ends came to 13 bases. CDR3 sequence (DNA): TGTGCCAGCAGTGGATTCGGGTGGGTGAACACTGAAGCTTTCTTT. This codes for CASSGFGWVNTEAFF.

The rearrangement joins TRBV5-1 to TRBJ2-1, with D possibly being TRBD1 (5 bases). From germline, CDR1 is SGHRS and CDR2 YFSETQ. The V end lost 2 bases, the J end lost 4 bases, and 16 bases lay between the germline ends. This CDR3 is built from 16 residues. The CDR3 here is CASSLTGAGRYNEQFF. In DNA form, the CDR3 reads TGCGCCAGCAGCTTAACAGGCGCCGGACGTTACAATGAGCAGTTCTTC.

The CDR3 DNA reads TGCGCCAGCAGCTTGGGGGGACTGGGGGCAGATACGCAGTATTTT. It specifies CASSLGGLGADTQYF. The chain couples TRBV5-1 to TRBJ2-3; maybe TRBD2 (6 bases). CDR1 and CDR2 from the germline V gene are SGHRS and YFSETQ. This CDR3 contains 15 residues. Trimming removed 0 bases at V and 4 bases at J, with 12 bases between.

The V call is TRBV30, the J call TRBJ1-1; perhaps TRBD1 as D (6 bases). CDR3 length: 16 residues. V was trimmed by 5 bases and J by 5 bases, leaving 24 bases between them. Germline CDR1 reads GTSNPN; CDR2 reads SVGIG (reference sequence). The CDR3 region is CAWLRPFTGRGTEAFF. DNA for the CDR3: TGTGCCTGGCTTCGACCTTTTACAGGGCGAGGAACTGAAGCTTTCTTT.

The CDR3 coding sequence is TGTGCCAGCTCACCGAATTGGCAGGGGGCGATTGAAGCTTTCTTT. It is translated as CASSPNWQGAIEAFF. This chain joins TRBV18 and TRBJ1-1; 8 positions agree with TRBD1. The V and J ends lost 3 bases and 7 bases, in that order; junction bases with no gene match: 10. From germline, CDR1 is KGHSH and CDR2 LQKENI. This CDR3 has 15 amino acids.

The chain has TRBV5-1 and TRBJ2-1; TRBD2 matches at 7 bases. The V gene end was trimmed by 2 bases and the J gene end by 1 base; junction bases not matched to a gene: 12. Germline V CDR1 and CDR2: SGHRS, YFSETQ. The CDR3 is made up of 18 amino acids. CDR3 protein: CASSLRPRDYLSYNEQFF. CDR3 coding DNA: TGCGCCAGCAGCTTAAGACCCCGGGACTACCTATCCTACAATGAGCAGTTCTTC. Supplemented by reference TRBV5-1 and TRBJ2-1, the full variable domain reads KAGVTQTPRYLIKTRGQQVTLSCSPISGHRSVSWYQQTPGQGLQFLFEYFSETQRNKGNFPGRFSGRQFSNSRSEMNVSTLELGDSALYLCASSLRPRDYLSYNEQFFGPGTRLTVL.

The genes are TRBV28 and TRBJ1-3, with D possibly matching TRBD1 (6 bases). The CDR3 spans 15 residues. V was clipped by 2 bases and J by 4 bases, with 12 bases between them. The germline V gene encodes CDR1 MDHEN and CDR2 SYDVKM. Here the CDR3 DNA reads TGTGCCAGCAGTTTAGTCAGGGGTATCGGAAACACCATATATTTT. Translated, it gives CASSLVRGIGNTIYF.

The chain recombines TRBV6-4 with TRBJ2-2; 7 nucleotides align to TRBD2. V trimming: 0 bases; J trimming: 6 bases; junction bases outside the gene matches: 4. Germline CDR1 reads MRHNA; CDR2 reads SNTAGT. CDR3 size: 15 residues. In nucleotides, the CDR3 is TGTGCCAGCAGTGACTCAGCGGGGCTCCCCGGGGAGCTGTTTTTT. Translation: CASSDSAGLPGELFF.

This clone was observed a handful of times. The V gene is TRBV24-1, the J gene TRBJ2-7; maybe TRBD1 (5 bases). V dropped 4 bases and J dropped 12 bases, with 21 bases sitting between them. CDR1 KGHDR and CDR2 SFDVKD come from the germline V gene. The CDR3 contains 14 residues. The CDR3 sequence is CATSEPSVQEPTYF. The CDR3 DNA follows: TGTGCCACCAGTGAGCCCTCTGTACAGGAGCCAACGTACTTC.

The chain couples TRBV5-4 to TRBJ2-7; D ambiguous. The CDR3 runs to 16 residues. The germline CDR1 and CDR2 sequences are SGHNT and YYREEE (reference sequence). The V and J ends lost 0 bases and 5 bases respectively, with 18 bases between them. DNA of the CDR3: TGTGCCAGCAGCTTGGTCGCGCAGGCCGATCCCCACGAGCAGTACTTC. This codes for CASSLVAQADPHEQYF.

The chain has TRBV28 and TRBJ1-4; the D gene is possibly TRBD1 (5 bases). The CDR3 is made up of 13 amino acids. From germline, CDR1 is MDHEN and CDR2 SYDVKM. The ends were cut back, 4 bases at V and 8 bases at J, with 11 bases in the middle. The CDR3 coding sequence is TGTGCCAGCAGTTGGGGGGGAGAAGAAAAACTGTTTTTT. It codes for CASSWGGEEKLFF.

The rearrangement joins TRBV30 to TRBJ2-7, with 7 bases identical to TRBD2. This CDR3 comprises 13 residues. CDR1 and CDR2 from the germline V gene are GTSNPN and SVGIG (reference sequence). V shed 1 base, J shed 6 bases, and the junction held 6 bases outside the gene matches. The CDR3 sequence: CAWSAAGAGEQYF. The DNA of the CDR3 is TGTGCCTGGAGTGCTGCGGGAGCGGGCGAGCAGTACTTC.

This clone was detected only once. V is TRBV9 and J is TRBJ1-4; D might be TRBD1 (6 bases). The V gene's germline CDR1 is SGDLS and CDR2 YYNGEE. This CDR3 has 14 residues. Trimming stripped 2 bases from V and 7 bases from J, with 12 bases between. In DNA, the CDR3 is TGTGCCAGCAGCGTTCGGGACATTAGTGAAAAACTGTTTTTT. It codes for CASSVRDISEKLFF.

Many counts were recorded for this clone. The chain uses TRBV3-1 (or the pseudogene TRBV3-2) and TRBJ2-2, with no clear D. This CDR3 has 16 amino acids. V was trimmed by 0 bases and J by 3 bases, leaving 11 bases between them. The germline V gene has CDR1 LGHDT and CDR2 YNNKEL (reference sequence). In DNA, the CDR3 is TGTGCCAGCAGCCAAGATTCTAACTCCTACACCGGGGAGCTGTTTTTT. This encodes CASSQDSNSYTGELFF.

The CDR3 coding sequence is TGTGCCAGCAGCGTAGAGGGGGCTCTTCAGCCCCAGCATTTT. Translated, it gives CASSVEGALQPQHF. The J gene is TRBJ1-5, the V gene TRBV9; TRBD1 agrees at 7 bases. The CDR3 has 14 residues. V lost 0 bases, J lost 6 bases, and 3 bases stayed unmatched. The germline gives CDR1 SGDLS, CDR2 YYNGEE.

This clone showed up just a few times. V gene TRBV7-2 combines with J gene TRBJ2-7; no reliable D call. In germline, CDR1 is SGHTA, CDR2 FQGNSA. Trimming pared 1 base from V and 2 bases from J, leaving 6 bases between. The CDR3 sequence is 13 residues long. CDR3 sequence reads: CASSLDNTYEQYF. The DNA for the CDR3 is TGTGCCAGCAGCTTAGACAATACCTACGAGCAGTACTTC.

The V call is TRBV6-6, the J call TRBJ2-3; the match to TRBD2 covers 8 bases. V lost 5 bases and J lost 2; bases outside the gene matches: 9. Germline V lookup: CDR1 MNHNY, CDR2 SVGAGI (reference sequence). This CDR3 has 16 amino acids. The CDR3 nucleotides are TGTGCCAGCAGTCGGGGACTAGGGTCCTCCACAGATACGCAGTATTTT. Its translation: CASSRGLGSSTDTQYF.

The chain recombines TRBV5-6 with TRBJ2-3; 10 bases map to TRBD2. This CDR3 region has 17 residues. Trimming removed 4 bases from V and 1 base from J; junction bases left unmatched: 9. Per the germline V gene, CDR1 is SGHDT and CDR2 is YYEEEE. The CDR3 DNA is TGTGCCAGCAGCCTGACGGGACTAGCGTTGCGCACAGATACGCAGTATTTT. This encodes CASSLTGLALRTDTQYF. Based on the CDR3 plus reference TRBV5-6 and TRBJ2-3, the full variable domain is DAGVTQSPTHLIKTRGQQVTLRCSPKSGHDTVSWYQQALGQGPQFIFQYYEEEERQRGNFPDRFSGHQFPNYSSELNVNALLLGDSALYLCASSLTGLALRTDTQYFGPGTRLTVL.

The chain couples TRBV28 to TRBJ2-1, with a tentative D call TRBD1 (6 bases). Germline CDR1 and CDR2: MDHEN and SYDVKM. There are 16 residues in the CDR3. V was cut by 4 bases and J by 0 bases, with 13 bases left in between. DNA of the CDR3: TGTGCCAGCAGTTCAGGGGATCCTAGCTCCTACAATGAGCAGTTCTTC. Its protein product is CASSSGDPSSYNEQFF.